This T cell receptor (beta chain) derives from a study of blood T cell repertoires in COVID-19. For the study at large: The origin of the acute and convalescent COVID-19 samples was the United States, Italy and Spain. From T cells, B-cell-depleted T cells, or PBMCs came the material, which was cDNA or gDNA.

In the original processing: It was from reference gene primer amplification that nucleated cell counts were estimated. Assay: immunoSEQ multiplex PCR; the TCRdb copy retains only in-frame clones and omits some. V and J calls and clone size are given by that table; D and trimming were obtained from the DNA. Here the sample spans some 150,000 clones, 75% to 90% being singletons. In this sample, this clone turned up once. Trimming left V 2 bases short and J 4 bases short, with 15 bases between. The CDR3 has 16 residues. CDR1 is MNHEY, CDR2 SVGAGI, per germline. Material: peripheral blood. The chain couples TRBV6-5 to TRBJ2-1, with a tentative D call TRBD1 (6 bases). The receptor was isolated from a woman aged 60-70 years with active COVID-19. CDR3 sequence (DNA): TGTGCCAGCAGTTACGGGGGACAATTTACTTACAATGAGCAGTTCTTC. Residues: CASSYGGQFTYNEQFF.